This T cell receptor (beta chain) was sequenced in a study of CD4+ T cells in melanoma. Study-level results: A reported correlation linked neoantigen-specific CD4+ T cells to CD8+, macrophage and B cell function. Neoantigen-specific CD4+ T cells in melanoma reportedly had diverse differentiation states.

Profiling relied on immunoSEQ multiplex PCR, and the TCRdb table lists in-frame clones only, not all of them. The top ten clones hold approximately 12% of a sample with roughly 16,000 clones, around 69% of them seen once. This CDR3 is 14 amino acids long. The V end was cut by 6 bases, the J end by 0 bases, with 12 bases between. Germline CDR1 ENHRY, CDR2 SYGVKD. With respect to this clone: Its target is unknown.

V and J are TRBV10-3 and TRBJ2-7, with D unclear. The receptor was isolated from a human donor with melanoma. Sequenced material: cells from a culture (not recorded whether cultured in vitro). In DNA, the CDR3 is TGTGCCATCAGGGCCGTGGGCCTCTCCTACGAGCAGTACTTC. Encoded protein: CAIRAVGLSYEQYF.